This TCR beta chain was recovered during a study of T cells after yellow fever vaccination. For the study at large: SMART-Seq v4 Ultra Low Input prepared libraries from low-cell fractions.

Findings and caveats of the study: The presence of abundant clonotypes contaminating from the bulk population was possible in FACS-sorted repertoires. Most primary-vaccination clones reappeared after the booster (approximately 95% CD4, more than 70% CD8).

It was through 5'RACE template switching that TCR cDNA was made, with a universal primer site and UMIs added. TCRdb itself ran the 5' RACE reads through MiXCR, one entry per CDR3 protein. The table has some 150,000 distinct CDR3 sequences, 9.5% to 12% seen once. This clonotype came up a few times. Its antigen remains unknown. V shed 5 bases and J shed 0 bases, with 23 bases lying between them. The germline V gene encodes CDR1 LNHDA and CDR2 SQIVND (reference sequence). This CDR3 has 19 amino acids. The gene calls are TRBV19 and TRBJ1-5, with unresolved D. The TCR sequence derives from a man between 18 and 29 years old who received the YFV17D yellow fever vaccine. Sequences were derived from CD8+ T cells sorted from PBMCs, sampled 15 days after the yellow fever booster vaccination. The CDR3 protein is CASSVVGQSVTFSNQPQHF. CDR3 nucleotide sequence: TGTGCCAGTAGTGTCGTTGGCCAATCGGTCACTTTTAGCAATCAGCCCCAGCATTTT.